The 25 T cell receptor beta chains presented below share a single source sample, sequenced in a study of OX40 agonist ivuxolimab in advanced cancers. Assay used: immunoSEQ multiplex PCR; TCRdb lists only in-frame clones, some missing. The data contain about 64,000 clones, around 90% of them singletons. The sequenced sample was CD4+ or CD8+ T cells sorted from blood, obtained in a trial of the OX40 agonist ivuxolimab. These receptors all stem from an adult with an advanced solid tumor such as melanoma, head and neck, liver or kidney cancer.

The gene calls are TRBV13 and TRBJ1-3, with D possibly being TRBD1 (5 bases). This CDR3 comprises 16 residues. Germline V gives CDR1 PRHDT, CDR2 FYEKMQ (reference sequence). V gave up 5 bases and J gave up 7 bases, with 21 bases separating them. The CDR3: CASSPQGLGLWNTIYF. The CDR3 DNA reads as TGTGCCAGCAGCCCTCAGGGCCTGGGACTCTGGAACACCATATATTTT.

This chain uses TRBV30 with TRBJ2-5, with no clear D. V was clipped by 2 bases and J by 5 bases, with 6 bases between them. Germline CDR1 GTSNPN, CDR2 SVGIG (reference sequence). The CDR3 extends over 11 amino acids. CDR3 sequence reads: CAWSPLETQYF. The CDR3 bases are TGTGCCTGGAGTCCACTGGAGACCCAGTACTTC.

CDR3 in amino acids: CASSNDRSTEQYF. DNA of the CDR3: TGTGCCAGTAGTAATGACAGGTCGACCGAGCAGTACTTC. The rearrangement joins TRBV19 to TRBJ2-7, with D possibly being TRBD1 (6 bases). Trimming pared 4 bases from V and 6 bases from J, leaving 13 bases between. This CDR3 comprises 13 residues. CDR1 LNHDA and CDR2 SQIVND come from the germline V gene (reference sequence).

This clone was seen once. The chain has TRBV19 and TRBJ2-5; D not resolved. The V gene's germline CDR1 is LNHDA and CDR2 SQIVND (reference sequence). The V end lost 1 base, the J end lost 1 base, and 4 bases lay between the germline ends. The CDR3 extends over 13 amino acids. The chain's CDR3 is CASSIGIQETQYF. As DNA, the CDR3 is TGTGCCAGTAGTATAGGTATCCAAGAGACCCAGTACTTC. The variable domain in full, with the rest retrieved from reference TRBV19 and TRBJ2-5, is DGGITQSPKYLFRKEGQNVTLSCEQNLNHDAMYWYRQDPGQGLRLIYYSQIVNDFQKGDIAEGYSVSREKKESFPLTVTSAQKNPTAFYLCASSIGIQETQYFGPGTRLLVL.

The chain joins TRBV10-3 to TRBJ2-1; 11 bases line up with TRBD2. With 0 bases clipped from V and 10 bases from J, the junction kept 17 bases outside the gene matches. Germline V gene sequence: CDR1 ENHRY, CDR2 SYGVKD. The CDR3 is made up of 19 amino acids. The CDR3 DNA reads TGTGCCATCAGTGAGTCTAACAGGGAGAGGTTAGCGGGAGGGAACGAGCAGTTCTTC. Its protein is CAISESNRERLAGGNEQFF.

This clone occurred a few times. The chain employs TRBV5-6 and TRBJ2-1; the D is unclear. This CDR3 comprises 13 residues. V lost 4 bases and J 9 bases, leaving 14 bases between the germline ends. From germline, CDR1 is SGHDT and CDR2 YYEEEE. CDR3 in DNA: TGTGCCAGCAGCCCCGCTCAAGGTACTGAGCAGTTCTTC. Protein sequence: CASSPAQGTEQFF. Full variable domain (rest looked up from reference TRBV5-6 and TRBJ2-1): DAGVTQSPTHLIKTRGQQVTLRCSPKSGHDTVSWYQQALGQGPQFIFQYYEEEERQRGNFPDRFSGHQFPNYSSELNVNALLLGDSALYLCASSPAQGTEQFFGPGTRLTVL.

The V and J genes are TRBV30 and TRBJ1-5; 11 bases fit TRBD1. Germline assignment: CDR1 GTSNPN and CDR2 SVGIG (reference sequence). The CDR3 extends over 15 amino acids. J was trimmed by 5 bases and V by 5 bases; bases with no gene match: 8. Written as DNA, the CDR3 is TGTGCCTGGTCCGCCGGACAGGGGGCTTATCAGCCCCAGCATTTT. Protein sequence: CAWSAGQGAYQPQHF.

In this sample, this clone turned up once. The CDR3 DNA sequence: TGTGCCAGCAGCTTGGGCAGCAGCACAGATACGCAGTATTTT. Its translation: CASSLGSSTDTQYF. The rearrangement uses TRBV5-4 and TRBJ2-3; D call uncertain. Trimming left V 0 bases short and J 0 bases short, with 5 bases between. The V gene's germline CDR1 is SGHNT and CDR2 YYREEE (reference sequence). The CDR3 runs 14 residues. The full variable domain, with the rest looked up from reference TRBV5-4 and TRBJ2-3, is ETGVTQSPTHLIKTRGQQVTLRCSSQSGHNTVSWYQQALGQGPQFIFQYYREEENGRGNFPPRFSGLQFPNYSSELNVNALELDDSALYLCASSLGSSTDTQYFGPGTRLTVL.

The rearrangement links TRBV21-1 to TRBJ2-2; the D segment call TRBD2 is taken from the table without a DNA check. TRBV21-1 is annotated as a pseudogene. The CDR3 runs to 13 residues. Here the CDR3 DNA reads TGTGCCAGCAGCAAACGCTCCGGCGGGGAGCTGTTTTTT. Translated: CASSKRSGGELFF.

The rearrangement joins TRBV30 to TRBJ2-5, with D maybe TRBD1 (5 bases). Trimming left V 0 bases short and J 4 bases short, with 12 bases between. The CDR3 runs to 14 residues. The germline V gene encodes CDR1 GTSNPN and CDR2 SVGIG (reference sequence). This CDR3 reads CAWSVTGPIETQYF. For the CDR3, the DNA is TGTGCCTGGAGTGTTACAGGACCGATAGAGACCCAGTACTTC.

This chain uses TRBV19 with TRBJ1-2, with 11 positions matching TRBD1. The CDR3 runs to 15 residues. V shed 3 bases, J shed 8 bases, and the junction held 8 bases outside the gene matches. Germline V gene lookup returns CDR1 LNHDA and CDR2 SQIVND (reference sequence). The CDR3 DNA follows: TGTGCCAGTAGTATGAGGCCGGGACAGGGGGACGGCTACACCTTC. It translates to CASSMRPGQGDGYTF. The variable domain in full, completed from reference TRBV19 and TRBJ1-2, reads DGGITQSPKYLFRKEGQNVTLSCEQNLNHDAMYWYRQDPGQGLRLIYYSQIVNDFQKGDIAEGYSVSREKKESFPLTVTSAQKNPTAFYLCASSMRPGQGDGYTFGSGTRLTVV.

This chain connects TRBV16 to TRBJ1-1; the D is unclear. Per the germline V gene, CDR1 is KGHSY and CDR2 is FQNENV. V lost 0 bases and J 3 bases, leaving 11 bases between the germline ends. This CDR3 is 15 amino acids long. CDR3 nucleotide sequence: TGTGCCAGCAGCCAATCCGGGGTTGGGGACACTGAAGCTTTCTTT. Amino acids: CASSQSGVGDTEAFF.

This clone was recorded once. The chain is built from TRBV19 and TRBJ2-3; D is undetermined. CDR3 length: 13 residues. Between the trimmed V and J ends, which lost 6 bases and 2 bases, there was a span of 9 bases. Per germline, CDR1 LNHDA and CDR2 SQIVND (reference sequence). CDR3 in amino acids: CASSREVTDTQYF. The CDR3 nucleotides read TGTGCCAGTAGCCGCGAGGTCACAGATACGCAGTATTTT.

V is TRBV20-1 and J is TRBJ1-2; D unclear. The CDR3 is made up of 9 amino acids. The germline gives CDR1 DFQATT, CDR2 SNEGSKA (reference sequence). Trimming removed 5 bases from V and 6 bases from J, with 4 bases in between. The CDR3 DNA sequence: TGCAGTGCTGTCGATGGCTACACCTTC. Protein product: CSAVDGYTF.

The V and J genes are TRBV7-8 and TRBJ2-3; TRBD2 matches at 8 bases. The CDR3 has 14 amino acids. Germline loops: CDR1 SGHVS, CDR2 FQNEAQ. J was trimmed by 5 bases and V by 3 bases; bases with no gene match: 4. The chain's CDR3 is CASSFGRAEDTQYF. For the CDR3, the DNA is TGTGCCAGCAGCTTCGGGAGGGCCGAAGATACGCAGTATTTT.

The chain employs TRBV12-5 and TRBJ2-1, with D perhaps given as TRBD1 or TRBD2 (7 bases each). Germline V gene data show CDR1 as LGHNT and CDR2 as FRNRAP. Trimming removed 4 bases from V and 7 bases from J, with 17 bases in between. This CDR3 contains 15 residues. This CDR3 is CASGSGGSGPNEQFF. The CDR3 DNA sequence: TGTGCTAGTGGTTCAGGGGGTAGCGGGCCTAATGAGCAGTTCTTC.

The V gene is TRBV11-2, the J gene TRBJ1-2; D is undetermined. Germline values: CDR1 SGHAT, CDR2 FQNNGV. Trimming cost V 4 bases and J 9 bases, with 9 bases left between them. The CDR3 has 11 residues. The CDR3 here is CASSSKASYTF. CDR3 nucleotides: TGTGCCAGCAGCTCAAAGGCGAGCTACACCTTC.

V usage is TRBV19 and J usage is TRBJ1-5, with TRBD1 matching 9 bases. CDR1 is LNHDA and CDR2 is SQIVND in the germline V gene (reference sequence). The V gene end was trimmed by 8 bases and the J gene end by 5 bases; junction bases not matched to a gene: 7. There are 14 residues in the CDR3. Here the CDR3 reads CASETGGKYQPQHF. For the CDR3, the DNA is TGTGCCAGTGAAACAGGGGGCAAATATCAGCCCCAGCATTTT.

For this clone: At one boundary the junction diverges from the germline segment, which might be a read error. V usage is TRBV11-2 and J usage is TRBJ2-1; 11 positions agree with TRBD2. This CDR3 has 17 amino acids. The V gene's germline CDR1 is SGHAT and CDR2 FQNNGV. The CDR3 sequence is CASRNPVAASGGNEQFF. The DNA of the CDR3 is TGTGCCAGCCGCAATCCAGTTGCCGCTAGCGGGGGGAATGAACAGTTCTTC.

This clone appeared a single time. The chain couples TRBV29-1 to TRBJ1-2; 12 nucleotides align to TRBD1. V shed 6 bases and J 2 bases; nucleotides not matched to a gene: 7. CDR3 length: 15 residues. CDR1 is SQVTM, CDR2 ANQGSEA, per germline. CDR3 sequence (DNA): TGCAGCGTAGCGGGACAGGGGGCTTCGAACTATGGCTACACCTTC. Its protein product is CSVAGQGASNYGYTF.

This clone has just a few counts. J is TRBJ2-1 and V is TRBV7-8; 11 bases are shared with TRBD2. From germline, CDR1 is SGHVS and CDR2 FQNEAQ. After removal of 3 bases from V and 6 bases from J, the junction contained 7 bases not matched to a gene. The CDR3 sequence is 16 residues long. The CDR3 nucleotides read TGTGCCAGCAGCTTCACCGGGACTAGCGGAATCAATGAGCAGTTCTTC. Amino acids: CASSFTGTSGINEQFF.

This chain joins TRBV28 and TRBJ1-3; unclear D gene. CDR3 size: 15 residues. Germline V CDR1 and CDR2: MDHEN, SYDVKM. Deletions cut 3 bases from V and 3 bases from J, with 12 bases between. CDR3 nucleotide sequence: TGTGCCAGCAGTTTCTGGTTTTCAAGTGGAAACACCATATATTTT. This gives the protein CASSFWFSSGNTIYF.

J is TRBJ1-5 and V is TRBV15, with D possibly being TRBD1 (5 bases). CDR3 length equals 14 residues. Trimming stripped 1 base from V and 8 bases from J, with 12 bases between. The germline V gene encodes CDR1 LNHNV and CDR2 YYDKDF (reference sequence). The CDR3 sequence is CATSRGFRGEPQHF. The CDR3 DNA reads TGTGCCACCAGCAGAGGGTTCCGGGGGGAGCCCCAGCATTTT.

The genes are TRBV30 and TRBJ2-1, with TRBD2 matching over 9 bases. J was trimmed by 7 bases and V by 3 bases; bases with no gene match: 10. Germline V gives CDR1 GTSNPN, CDR2 SVGIG (reference sequence). The CDR3 has 15 amino acids. CDR3 DNA sequence: TGTGCCTGGAGCCGCGGGGGGGCAATCCTTAATGAGCAGTTCTTC. Translating it yields CAWSRGGAILNEQFF.

This rearrangement joins TRBV7-8 to TRBJ2-7; D is ambiguous. In germline, CDR1 is SGHVS, CDR2 FQNEAQ. There are 14 residues in the CDR3. V was trimmed by 1 base and J by 2 bases, leaving 9 bases between them. The CDR3 is CASSLEPAAYEQYF. The CDR3 nucleotides read TGTGCCAGCAGCTTAGAACCAGCCGCCTACGAGCAGTACTTC.